Detailed here is one TCR beta chain. Its antigen has not been determined. No base qualities exist here, and no much larger clone lies one base off it. This sample is part of a study of blood T cell repertoires in COVID-19 (dated by TCRdb to the early 2020s). Notes on the research overall: The collaborator samples originated in the United States, Italy and Spain and spanned the acute and convalescent phases of COVID-19. The material from the prospective study consisted of cDNA or gDNA derived from T cells, B-cell-depleted T cells, or PBMCs. The dataset comprised deeply sampled blood TCRbeta repertoires from subjects exposed to, actively infected with, or recovered from COVID-19. The repertoires were released in a freely available public database meant as a resource for research on the immune response to SARS-CoV-2. Samples came from the ongoing ImmuneRACE study (first 160 participants) plus 1,254 subjects from 6 global collaborators. Nearly every sample came with metadata listing a de-identified subject ID, COVID-19 status, age in years and sex. HLA class I and class II types, where available, came from metadata supplied by the sample provider rather than from assay-based typing.

TCRbeta CDR3 regions were amplified from genomic DNA by means of the immunoSEQ Assay, a bias-controlled multiplex PCR. Processing in the source paper ran as follows. The number of nucleated cells in each sample was estimated by amplification of reference gene primers within the assay. Sequence reads were collapsed and filtered to measure the absolute abundance of every unique TCRbeta CDR3 rearrangement. For each sample, productive Simpson clonality was calculated as the square root of Simpson's diversity index over productive rearrangements. The immuneACCESS repertoire file appears here via TCRdb, limited to in-frame rearrangements. These files lack a portion of the clones; in checked studies, under half of the deficit traces to unresolved V genes, and the cause of the others is not known. The DNA gave D and trimming, while V, J and clone size come from that table. This sample comprises some 140,000 clones, approximately 86% of them detected only once. 0.63% of the sample belongs to the ten largest clones.

In Seattle, one collaborating source enrolled patients while the infection was active and tracked those patients longitudinally over the course of disease. Whole blood was collected in K2EDTA tubes by collaborating institutions according to the institutions' own protocols. Collaborator samples were shipped for TCRbeta analysis as frozen whole blood, isolated PBMCs, or DNA extracted from either sample type. Broad study findings and their caveats: The amount of clinical and demographic metadata varied by source and participant and was provided uncurated.

CDR1 KGHDR and CDR2 SFDVKD were looked up in the germline V gene. Spanning cysteine to phenylalanine, the CDR3 consists of 15 amino acids. Of the read, only the CDR3 DNA is kept; its 45 bases are in frame from base 1. Trimming at the junction amounts to 4 bases on V and 1 base on J, and the germline ends lie 12 bases apart. The V and J genes are TRBV24-1 and TRBJ1-1, with no D gene named confidently. Sequenced: peripheral blood. The source of this sequence is a man aged 55-75 years with COVID-19, enrolled during active disease. This receptor has the CDR3 CATSDPGGANTEAFF. The nucleotide sequence reads TGTGCCACCAGTGACCCCGGCGGAGCGAACACTGAAGCTTTCTTT.